Described below is a single TCR beta chain sequence and its context. The entry originates in a study of blood T cell repertoires in COVID-19. Profiled with immunoSEQ multiplex PCR; TCRdb holds only in-frame clones, not every one. The sample consists of roughly 20,000 clones, about nine tenths of them appearing once. V shed 5 bases, J shed 4 bases, and the junction held 8 bases outside the gene matches. The CDR3 covers 15 residues. CDR1 and CDR2 from the germline V gene are MNHEY and SVGAGI. The receptor's source is a human donor with active COVID-19. The donor label of this sample is uncertain. What was sequenced was peripheral blood. This chain links TRBV6-5 with TRBJ1-1; 9 bases are a match to TRBD1. CDR3 sequence: CASSKTGGPSTEAFF. The CDR3 DNA reads TGTGCCAGCAGTAAGACAGGGGGTCCGAGCACTGAAGCTTTCTTT.